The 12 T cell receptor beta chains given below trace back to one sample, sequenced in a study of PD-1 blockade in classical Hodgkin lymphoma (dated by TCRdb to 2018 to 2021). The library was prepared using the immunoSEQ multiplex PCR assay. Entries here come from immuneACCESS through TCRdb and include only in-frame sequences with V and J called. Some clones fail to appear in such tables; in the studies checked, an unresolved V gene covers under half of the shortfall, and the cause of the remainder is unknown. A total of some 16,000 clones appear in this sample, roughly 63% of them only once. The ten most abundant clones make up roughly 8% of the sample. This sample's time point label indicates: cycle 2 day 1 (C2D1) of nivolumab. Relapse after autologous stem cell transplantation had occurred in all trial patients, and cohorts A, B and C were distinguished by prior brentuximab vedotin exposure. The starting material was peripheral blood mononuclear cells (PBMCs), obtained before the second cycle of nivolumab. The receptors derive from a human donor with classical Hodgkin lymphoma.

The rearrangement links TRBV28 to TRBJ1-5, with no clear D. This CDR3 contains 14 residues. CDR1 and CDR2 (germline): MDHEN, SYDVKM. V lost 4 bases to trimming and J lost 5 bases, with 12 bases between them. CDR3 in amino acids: CASSSLPPHQPQHF. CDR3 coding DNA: TGTGCCAGCAGTTCCCTCCCCCCTCATCAGCCCCAGCATTTT.

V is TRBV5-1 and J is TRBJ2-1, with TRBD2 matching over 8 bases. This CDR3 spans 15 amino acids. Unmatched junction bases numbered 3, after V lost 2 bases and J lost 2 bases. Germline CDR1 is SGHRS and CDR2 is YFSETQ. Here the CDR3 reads CASSLAGVTYNEQFF. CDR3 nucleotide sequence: TGCGCCAGCAGCTTAGCGGGAGTTACCTACAATGAGCAGTTCTTC.

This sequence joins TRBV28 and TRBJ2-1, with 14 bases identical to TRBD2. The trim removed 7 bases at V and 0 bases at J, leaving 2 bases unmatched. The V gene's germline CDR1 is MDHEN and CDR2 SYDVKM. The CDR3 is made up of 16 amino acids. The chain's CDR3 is CASTGLAGGSYNEQFF. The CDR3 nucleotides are TGTGCCAGCACCGGACTAGCGGGAGGCTCCTACAATGAGCAGTTCTTC.

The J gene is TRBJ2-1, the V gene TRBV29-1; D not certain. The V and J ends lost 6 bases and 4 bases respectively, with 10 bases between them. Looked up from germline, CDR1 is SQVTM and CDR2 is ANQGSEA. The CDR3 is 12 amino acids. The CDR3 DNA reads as TGCAGCGTCCATGACGGTTACAATGAGCAGTTCTTC. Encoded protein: CSVHDGYNEQFF.

The CDR3 region has the DNA TGTGCCAGCAGCGATTGGATCAGCGGGGTCCCCGAAGAGCAGTTCTTC. Protein product: CASSDWISGVPEEQFF. The V call is TRBV7-9, the J call TRBJ2-1; 7 nucleotides line up with TRBD2. Unmatched junction bases numbered 17, after V lost 5 bases and J lost 10 bases. The CDR3 has 16 residues. Germline-derived CDR1 and CDR2 are SEHNR and FQNEAQ (reference sequence).

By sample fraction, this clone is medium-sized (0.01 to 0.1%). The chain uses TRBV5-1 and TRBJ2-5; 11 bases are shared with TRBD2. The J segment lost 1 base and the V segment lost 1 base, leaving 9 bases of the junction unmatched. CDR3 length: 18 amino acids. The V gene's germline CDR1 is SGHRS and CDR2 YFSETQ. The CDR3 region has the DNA TGCGCCAGCAGCTTGTTGCCTAGCGGGGGGCCAATCCAAGAGACCCAGTACTTC. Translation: CASSLLPSGGPIQETQYF.

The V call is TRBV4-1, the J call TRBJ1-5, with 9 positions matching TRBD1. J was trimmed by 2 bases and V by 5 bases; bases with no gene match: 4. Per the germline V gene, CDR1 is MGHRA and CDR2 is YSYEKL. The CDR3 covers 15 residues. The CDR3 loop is CASSDRGMGNQPQHF. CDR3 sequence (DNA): TGCGCCAGCAGCGACAGGGGGATGGGCAATCAGCCCCAGCATTTT.

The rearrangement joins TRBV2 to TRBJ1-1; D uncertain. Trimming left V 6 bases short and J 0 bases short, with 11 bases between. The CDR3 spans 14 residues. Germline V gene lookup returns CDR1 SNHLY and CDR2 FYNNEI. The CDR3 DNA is TGTGCCAGCAGCCCCCTCGAGATGAACACTGAAGCTTTCTTT. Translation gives CASSPLEMNTEAFF.

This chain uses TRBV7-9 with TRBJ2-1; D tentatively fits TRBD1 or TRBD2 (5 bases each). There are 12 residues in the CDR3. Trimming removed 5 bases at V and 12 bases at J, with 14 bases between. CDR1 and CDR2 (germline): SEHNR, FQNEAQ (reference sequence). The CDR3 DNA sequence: TGTGCCAGCAGCGCTTCCGGGACGGGGCAGTTCTTC. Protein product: CASSASGTGQFF. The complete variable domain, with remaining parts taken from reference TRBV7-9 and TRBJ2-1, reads DTGVSQNPRHKITKRGQNVTFRCDPISEHNRLYWYRQTLGQGPEFLTYFQNEAQLEKSRLLSDRFSAERPKGSFSTLEIQRTEQGDSAMYLCASSASGTGQFFGPGTRLTVL.

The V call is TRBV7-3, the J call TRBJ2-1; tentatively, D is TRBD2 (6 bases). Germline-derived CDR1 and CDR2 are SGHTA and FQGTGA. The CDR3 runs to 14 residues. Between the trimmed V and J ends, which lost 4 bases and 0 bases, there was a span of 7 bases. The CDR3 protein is CASSSGGSYNEQFF. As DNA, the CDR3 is TGTGCCAGCAGCTCCGGGGGCTCCTACAATGAGCAGTTCTTC.

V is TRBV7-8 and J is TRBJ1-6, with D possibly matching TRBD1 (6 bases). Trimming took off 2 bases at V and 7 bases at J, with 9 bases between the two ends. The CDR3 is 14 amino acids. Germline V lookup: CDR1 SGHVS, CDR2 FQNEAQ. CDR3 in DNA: TGTGCCAGCAGCTTAACACAGGGAAATTCACCCCTCCACTTT. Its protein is CASSLTQGNSPLHF.

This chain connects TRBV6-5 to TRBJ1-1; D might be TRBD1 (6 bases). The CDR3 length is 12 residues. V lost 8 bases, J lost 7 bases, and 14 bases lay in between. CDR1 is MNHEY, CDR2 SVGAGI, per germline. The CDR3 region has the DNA TGTGCCAGCTTCGGAGGGGGAGATGAAGCTTTCTTT. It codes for CASFGGGDEAFF.